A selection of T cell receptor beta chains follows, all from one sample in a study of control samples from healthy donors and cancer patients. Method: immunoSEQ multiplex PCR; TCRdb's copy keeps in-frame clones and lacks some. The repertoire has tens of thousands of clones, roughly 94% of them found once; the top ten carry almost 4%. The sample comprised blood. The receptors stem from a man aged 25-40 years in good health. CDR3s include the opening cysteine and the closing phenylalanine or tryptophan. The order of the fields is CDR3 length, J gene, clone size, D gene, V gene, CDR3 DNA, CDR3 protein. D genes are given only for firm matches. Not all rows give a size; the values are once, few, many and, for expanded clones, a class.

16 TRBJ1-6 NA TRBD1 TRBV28 TGTGCCAGCAGTTTAGGGACAGCCTCCTATAATTCACCCCTCCACTTT CASSLGTASYNSPLHF
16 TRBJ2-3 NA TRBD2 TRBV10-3 TGTGCCATCAGGGGACTAGCGGGAGGGGTGACAGATACGCAGTATTTT CAIRGLAGGVTDTQYF
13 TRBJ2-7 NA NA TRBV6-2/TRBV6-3 TGTGCCAGCAGTTACAACAGGAACTACGAGCAGTACTTC CASSYNRNYEQYF
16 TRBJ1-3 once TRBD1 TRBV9 TGTGCCAGCAGCCCGACAGGGGACCGGTCTGGAAACACCATATATTTT CASSPTGDRSGNTIYF
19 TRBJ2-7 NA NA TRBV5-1 TGCGCCAGCAGCTTGGAGCCCCATGGCGAGCTAACAGCGGCCTACGAGCAGTACTTC CASSLEPHGELTAAYEQYF
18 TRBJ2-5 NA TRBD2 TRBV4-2 TGTGCCAGCAGCCAAGATCCGGGACTAGCGGGTAGCCAAGAGACCCAGTACTTC CASSQDPGLAGSQETQYF
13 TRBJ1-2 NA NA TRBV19 TGTGCCAGTATCGCGCCGGACAGCTATGGCTACACCTTC CASIAPDSYGYTF
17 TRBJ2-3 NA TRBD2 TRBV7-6 TGTGCCAGCAGCTTACGGACTAGCGGGGGGTCCATAGATACGCAGTATTTT CASSLRTSGGSIDTQYF
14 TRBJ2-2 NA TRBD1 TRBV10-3 TGTGCCATCAGGCAGGGGGTTGACACCGGGGAGCTGTTTTTT CAIRQGVDTGELFF
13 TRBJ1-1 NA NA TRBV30 TGTGCCTGGAGTGTAGGGTTGAACACTGAAGCTTTCTTT CAWSVGLNTEAFF
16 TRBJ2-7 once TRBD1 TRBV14 TGTGCCAGCAGCCAATTTGATGGGACAGGGACCTACGAGCAGTACTTC CASSQFDGTGTYEQYF
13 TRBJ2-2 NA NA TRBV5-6 TGTGCCAGCAGCGCGAGGAACACCGGGGAGCTGTTTTTT CASSARNTGELFF
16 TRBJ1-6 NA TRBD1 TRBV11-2 TGTGCCAGCAGTTTCACAGGGGGCGTCGATAATTCACCCCTCCACTTT CASSFTGGVDNSPLHF
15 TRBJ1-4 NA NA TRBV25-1 TGTGCCAGCAGTGACAAGGACCGCTCTAATGAAAAACTGTTTTTT CASSDKDRSNEKLFF
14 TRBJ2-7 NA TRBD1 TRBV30 TGTGCCTGGAGTGTCGGGACAGGGGTCTACGAGCAGTACTTC CAWSVGTGVYEQYF
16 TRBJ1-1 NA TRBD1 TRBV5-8 TGTGCCAGCAGCTCCGGGACAGGAGGGGTGAACACTGAAGCTTTCTTT CASSSGTGGVNTEAFF
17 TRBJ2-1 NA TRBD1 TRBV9 TGTGCCAGCAGCTTGAATCCCGGGACAGGGTCCTACAATGAGCAGTTCTTC CASSLNPGTGSYNEQFF
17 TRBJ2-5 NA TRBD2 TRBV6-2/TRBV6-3 TGTGCCAGCAGTTACTCTTTCGCGGGGGGGCCTCAAGAGACCCAGTACTTC CASSYSFAGGPQETQYF
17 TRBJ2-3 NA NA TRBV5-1 TGCGCCAGCAGCCCCGGCCTTGTAGCGGCTAGCACAGATACGCAGTATTTT CASSPGLVAASTDTQYF
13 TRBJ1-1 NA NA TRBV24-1 TGTGCCACCAGTGATTCAACCGAAAGGGAGGCTTTCTTT CATSDSTEREAFF
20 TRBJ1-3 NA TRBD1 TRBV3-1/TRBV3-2 TGTGCCAGCACCTCCCCGGCCCCCAGACGACAGGGGGAAGGCGGAAACACCATATATTTT CASTSPAPRRQGEGGNTIYF
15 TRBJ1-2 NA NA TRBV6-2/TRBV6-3 TGTGCCAGCAGTGGCAGGACCCCCGGAAACTATGGCTACACCTTC CASSGRTPGNYGYTF
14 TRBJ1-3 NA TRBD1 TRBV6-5 TGTGCCAGCTCGACAGGGTCGCCTGGAAACACCATATATTTT CASSTGSPGNTIYF
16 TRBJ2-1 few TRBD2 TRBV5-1 TGCGCCAGCTCGAAGGACTCTAGCGGGAAACCTAATGAGCAGTTCTTC CASSKDSSGKPNEQFF
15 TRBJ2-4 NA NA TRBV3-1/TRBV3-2 TGTGCCAGCAGCCAAGGGAGGGGGGTCCAAAACATTCAGTACTTC CASSQGRGVQNIQYF
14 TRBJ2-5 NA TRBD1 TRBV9 TGTGCCAGCAGCCATCGGACAGGGGTAGAGACCCAGTACTTC CASSHRTGVETQYF
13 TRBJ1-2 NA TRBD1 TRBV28 TGTGCCAGCAGTCTAGGGACAGTCTATGGCTACACCTTC CASSLGTVYGYTF
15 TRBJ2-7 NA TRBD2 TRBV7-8 TGTGCCAGCAGCTGGCTAGCGGGGAGCTCCTACGAGCAGTACTTC CASSWLAGSSYEQYF
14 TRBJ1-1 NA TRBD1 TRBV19 TGTGCCAGTAGAACGGGACAGGGAGTGACTGAAGCTTTCTTT CASRTGQGVTEAFF
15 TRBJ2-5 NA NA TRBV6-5 TGTGCCAGCAGTTACCTGGCAGAGTACCAAGAGACCCAGTACTTC CASSYLAEYQETQYF
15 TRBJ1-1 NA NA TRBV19 TGTGCCAGTAGGAGCGGGGCCTTCATGAACACTGAAGCTTTCTTT CASRSGAFMNTEAFF
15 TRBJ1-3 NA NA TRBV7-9 TGTGCCAGCAGTCAAACGGGGGGCGGAGGAAACACCATATATTTT CASSQTGGGGNTIYF
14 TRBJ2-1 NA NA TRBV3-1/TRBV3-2 TGTGCCAGCAGCCAAGTGGGGGGCCGGAATGAGCAGTTCTTC CASSQVGGRNEQFF
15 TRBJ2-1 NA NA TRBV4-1 TGCGCCAGCAGCCAAGACTCAGGCATGAGCAATGAGCAGTTCTTC CASSQDSGMSNEQFF
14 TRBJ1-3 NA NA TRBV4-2 TGTGCCAGCAGAACAGAAGACAGGGGAAACACCATATATTTT CASRTEDRGNTIYF
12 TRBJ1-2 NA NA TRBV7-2 TGTGCCAGCAGCTTAGATGGAGGAGGCTACACCTTC CASSLDGGGYTF
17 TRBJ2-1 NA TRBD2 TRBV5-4 TGTGCCAGCAGCTCCCCGCCGGGACTAGAATACATCAATGAGCAGTTCTTC CASSSPPGLEYINEQFF
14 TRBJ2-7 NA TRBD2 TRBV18 TGTGCCAGCTCACTAGGCCGGGAGGGTTACGAGCAGTACTTC CASSLGREGYEQYF
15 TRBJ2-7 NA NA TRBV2 TGTGCCAGCAGTGAAGCAGTGAACAGGGCCTCTGTTACCTACTTC CASSEAVNRASVTYF
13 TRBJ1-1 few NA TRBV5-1 TGCGCCAGCACCTGGGGGAACCCCCGCGGTGCTTTCTTT CASTWGNPRGAFF
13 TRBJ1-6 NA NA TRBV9 TGTGCCAGCAGCGCGCCGGCAACTAAAGCCCTCCACTTT CASSAPATKALHF
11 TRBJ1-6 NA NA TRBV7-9 TGTGCCAGCAGCTTAGATTCACCCCTCCACTTT CASSLDSPLHF
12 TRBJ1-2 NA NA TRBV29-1 TGCAGCGTTGAGGGCCGTCAGTCGGGCTACACCTTC CSVEGRQSGYTF
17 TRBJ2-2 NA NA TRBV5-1 TGCGCCAGCAGCTTGGATCCCCGGGGGCGATACACCGGGGAGCTGTTTTTT CASSLDPRGRYTGELFF
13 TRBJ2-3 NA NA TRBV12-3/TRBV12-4 TGTGCCAGCAGTGCGGGTGACACAGATACGCAGTATTTT CASSAGDTDTQYF
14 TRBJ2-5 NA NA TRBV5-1 TGCGCCAGCAGAGTAGGTGCGGTTCAAGAGACCCAGTACTTC CASRVGAVQETQYF
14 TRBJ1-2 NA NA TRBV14 TGTGCCAGCAGCCAAGTCAGGGGAAACTATGGCTACACCTTC CASSQVRGNYGYTF
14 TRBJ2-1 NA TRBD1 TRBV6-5 TGTGCCAGCAGTTACCGGGGACAGTACAATGAGCAGTTCTTC CASSYRGQYNEQFF
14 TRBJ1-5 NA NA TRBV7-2 TGTGCCAGCAGGGCAGGCGGACTCAATCAGCCCCAGCATTTT CASRAGGLNQPQHF
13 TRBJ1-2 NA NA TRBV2 TGTGCCAGCAGTGATTCAGGTCACTATGGCTACACCTTC CASSDSGHYGYTF
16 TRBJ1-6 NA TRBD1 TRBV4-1 TGCGCCAGCAGCCAATCCCTGACAGGGATTAATTCACCCCTCCACTTT CASSQSLTGINSPLHF